This T cell receptor (beta chain) was observed in a study of blood T cell repertoires in COVID-19. About the study: COVID-19 samples from acute and convalescent phases originated in the United States, Italy and Spain. Sample material is recorded as cDNA or gDNA derived from T cells, B-cell-depleted T cells, or PBMCs.

TCRdb's copy holds only in-frame clones and misses some; the assay was immunoSEQ multiplex PCR. This sample yields roughly 81,000 clones, of which around 89% are seen a single time; around 10% belongs to the top ten. The germline V gene has CDR1 SGHVS and CDR2 FQNEAQ. The CDR3 runs to 15 residues. Trimming at V came to 2 bases and at J to 4 bases, leaving 3 bases not matched to a gene. The J gene is TRBJ2-5, the V gene TRBV7-8, with 11 bases lining up with TRBD1. This clonotype was obtained from a man in his 70s with active or convalescent COVID-19. Material: peripheral blood. CDR3 residues: CASSLRDRGGETQYF. CDR3 sequence (DNA): TGTGCCAGCAGCTTAAGGGACAGGGGGGGAGAGACCCAGTACTTC.